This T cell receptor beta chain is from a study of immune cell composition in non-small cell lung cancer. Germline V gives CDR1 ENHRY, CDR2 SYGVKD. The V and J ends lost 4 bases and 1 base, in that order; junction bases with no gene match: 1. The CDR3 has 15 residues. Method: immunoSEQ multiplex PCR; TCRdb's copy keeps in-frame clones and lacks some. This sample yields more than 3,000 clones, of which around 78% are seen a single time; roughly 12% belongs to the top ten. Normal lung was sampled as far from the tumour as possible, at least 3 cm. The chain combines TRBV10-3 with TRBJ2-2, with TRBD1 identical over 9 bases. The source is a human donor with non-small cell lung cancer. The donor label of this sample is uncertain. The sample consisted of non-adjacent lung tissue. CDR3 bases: TGTGCCATCAGTGCGGACAGGGGGAACACCGGGGAGCTGTTTTTT. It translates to CAISADRGNTGELFF.